The T cell receptor (beta chain) described here comes from a study of T-cell memory formation after mild COVID-19. The V and J ends lost 0 bases and 4 bases respectively, with 10 bases between them. CDR1 and CDR2 (germline): MGHRA, YSYEKL. This CDR3 is 15 amino acids long. The authors produced TCR alpha and TCR beta cDNA libraries with sample barcodes and UMIs by 5'RACE using constant-segment primers. MiXCR, applied by TCRdb to the 5' RACE reads, yields one record per CDR3 protein. The sample lists about 350,000 distinct CDR3 sequences, about an eighth seen once, with approximately 21% in the top ten. This clonotype showed up many times. Antigen specificity is unknown. General study results and limits: Within pre-infection memory, some responding clones were found, suggesting cross-reactive memory joined. Among clones contracting day 15 to 85, CD4/CD8 was balanced, whereas later expanders leaned CD4+. The authors did not confirm SARS-CoV-2 specificity of second-wave clones peaking day 37.

This chain joins TRBV4-1 and TRBJ2-1; a weak D match, TRBD1 (5 bases). The sample taken for sequencing was PBMCs or a T cell subset sorted from them (not recorded which). The origin of this receptor is a man aged 18-30 years who had mild COVID-19 (a few samples of this study predate the infection). Cell type and time point are not known. In DNA form, the CDR3 reads TGCGCCAGCAGCCAAGATCGACAGCTTTACAATGAGCAGTTCTTC. This encodes CASSQDRQLYNEQFF.